The present T cell receptor beta chain was sequenced within a study of OX40 agonist ivuxolimab in advanced cancers. About the investigation overall: Ivuxolimab was an agonistic, fully human IgG2 monoclonal antibody directed against OX40 (CD134), a costimulatory receptor. Peripheral TCRbeta sequencing aimed to test whether ivuxolimab altered TCR sequence diversity and caused clonal T-cell expansion. Among the 50 to 55 dose-escalation patients, some 20 had hepatocellular carcinoma, roughly 15 melanoma, 9 renal cell carcinoma and 9 head and neck cancer. The dose-escalation cohort was roughly 80% male with a mean age of about 58 years, ranging from roughly 23 to 85. Partial responses were achieved by three dose-escalation patients, of whom one had hepatocellular carcinoma and two had cutaneous melanoma. The monotherapy dose-escalation portion (N = 52 patients) of the phase I ivuxolimab trial is reported in the paper. Patients were allowed to have had prior anti-PD-1, anti-PD-L1 or anti-CTLA-4 therapy, and approximately 43% of the dose-escalation patients had previously received checkpoint inhibitors. Intravenous ivuxolimab was administered to patients every 2 weeks at six dose levels: 0.01, 0.1, 0.3, 1.5, 3 and 10 mg/kg.

General study outcomes and caveats: Low levels of normalized T-cell clonal expansion were also seen in some patients who did not respond. Which antigens the clonally expanded peripheral T cells were specific for was not determined. At doses from 0.1 to 3.0 mg/kg, clonal expansion was seen in both CD4+ and CD8+ blood T cells between baseline and week 6. In the 0.1-3.0 mg/kg groups, partial responders were among the patients with the lowest normalized peripheral clonal expansion, particularly in CD8+ T cells. After ivuxolimab, expanded clones were on average more numerous among CD8+ T cells than among CD4+ T cells.

To sequence the TCRbeta CDR3 region, genomic DNA was isolated from the sorted cells. TCRbeta CDR3 regions were sequenced using the immunoSEQ Assay. TCRdb carries this immuneACCESS record with in-frame sequences only. Its versions omit some clonotypes, under half of them owing to an unresolved V gene in the studies checked, with the rest unexplained. The sample profile shows 20,000 to 25,000 clones; more than 65% of them were found once. Together, the top ten hold roughly 25% of the sample. The trial excluded patients who had a history of autoimmune disease or were on systemic immunosuppression. In every dose cohort, peripheral blood was drawn for TCR sequencing at baseline, cycle 4 day 1, and cycle 7 day 1. Samples came from an open-label, multicenter, first-in-human phase I dose-escalation trial of ivuxolimab. Adults with locally advanced or metastatic melanoma, renal cell carcinoma, hepatocellular carcinoma or head and neck squamous cell carcinoma were enrolled in the trial. CD4+ and CD8+ T cells were sorted separately from peripheral blood before TCR sequencing.

A word on this clone: It lacks a known antigen. Qualities for individual bases were not recorded, and no much larger clone is one base off.

Inclusive of the bounding cysteine and phenylalanine, the CDR3 is 16 residues long. Only the CDR3 region is kept as DNA, spanning 48 bases read in frame from base 1. The germline V gene (reference sequence) supplies CDR1 MNHEY and CDR2 SMNVEV. V is cut by 5 bases and J by 1 base, and the space between the germline ends is 16 bases. The receptor was derived from an adult with an advanced solid tumor such as melanoma, head and neck, liver or kidney cancer. Sequenced here: CD4+ or CD8+ T cells sorted from blood, sampled in a trial of the OX40 agonist ivuxolimab. Recombination linked TRBV27 to TRBJ2-3, and possibly TRBD1, on 5 matching bases. Here is the DNA: TGTGCCAGCAGTCCCCTCGTAGGCAGGGGCACAGATACGCAGTATTTT. This sequence encodes CASSPLVGRGTDTQYF.